One sample yielded the 31 T cell receptor beta chains listed below, sequenced in a study of control samples from healthy donors and cancer patients. The repertoire was sequenced with immunoSEQ multiplex PCR; TCRdb's copy has only in-frame clones and lacks some. Of 90,000 or so clones listed, about 81% were seen once; the top ten hold about 36%. Input material: PBMCs. The receptors here all came from a man between 70 and 80 years old with lung cancer.

The chain employs TRBV19 and TRBJ1-1; the D is unclear. The CDR3 covers 17 residues. CDR1 is LNHDA, CDR2 SQIVND, per germline (reference sequence). Trimming removed 3 bases at V and 1 base at J, with 18 bases between. CDR3 DNA: TGTGCCAGTAGTATGCCCCCCCCGGCGGGAGGGAACACTGAAGCTTTCTTT. Translating gives CASSMPPPAGGNTEAFF.

The V and J genes are TRBV3-1 (or the pseudogene TRBV3-2) and TRBJ1-6; D is unclear. V lost 1 base, J lost 5 bases, and 6 bases lay in between. The germline CDR1 and CDR2 sequences are LGHDT and YNNKEL (reference sequence). The CDR3 has 14 amino acids. CDR3 loop: CASSQATHNSPLHF. CDR3 nucleotides: TGTGCCAGCAGCCAAGCAACCCATAATTCACCCCTCCACTTT.

V and J are TRBV3-1 (or the pseudogene TRBV3-2) and TRBJ1-6; D might be TRBD1 (6 bases). V was trimmed by 1 base and J by 5 bases, leaving 9 bases between them. Looked up from germline, CDR1 is LGHDT and CDR2 is YNNKEL (reference sequence). The CDR3 is 15 amino acids. CDR3 sequence (DNA): TGTGCCAGCAGCCAAGGGAACAGGGATAATTCACCCCTCCACTTT. Residues: CASSQGNRDNSPLHF.

The chain has TRBV9 and TRBJ2-5, with 7 bases fitting TRBD1. There are 15 residues in the CDR3. With 3 bases clipped from V and 1 base from J, the junction kept 6 bases outside the gene matches. Germline CDR1 reads SGDLS; CDR2 reads YYNGEE. The CDR3 DNA is TGTGCCAGCAGCGCGACAGGGTCGGCCCAAGAGACCCAGTACTTC. This sequence encodes CASSATGSAQETQYF.

The J gene is TRBJ2-3, the V gene TRBV4-1, with 10 bases matching TRBD2. Trimming cost V 6 bases and J 2 bases; bases outside gene matches: 14. Germline lookup yields CDR1 MGHRA and CDR2 YSYEKL. The CDR3 is 18 amino acids. The CDR3 sequence is CASRGIAGGRVNTDTQYF. The CDR3 coding sequence is TGCGCCAGCAGGGGGATAGCGGGGGGCCGGGTAAACACAGATACGCAGTATTTT.

There are a few counts of this clone. The chain combines TRBV6-6 with TRBJ1-4; a possible D gene is TRBD1 (5 bases). V was pared by 0 bases and J by 3 bases, with 8 bases between. The CDR3 covers 15 residues. CDR1 and CDR2 (germline): MNHNY, SVGAGI (reference sequence). In DNA form, the CDR3 reads TGTGCCAGCAGTTACTCCCCGGGACCTAATGAAAAACTGTTTTTT. Translated: CASSYSPGPNEKLFF.

The J gene is TRBJ1-2, the V gene TRBV19, with 12 bases aligning to TRBD1. The V gene end was trimmed by 0 bases and the J gene end by 8 bases; junction bases not matched to a gene: 4. Germline V gives CDR1 LNHDA, CDR2 SQIVND (reference sequence). The CDR3 spans 15 residues. The chain's CDR3 is CASSIEGTGGVGYTF. Here the CDR3 DNA reads TGTGCCAGTAGTATAGAGGGGACAGGGGGCGTCGGCTACACCTTC.

V and J are TRBV5-4 and TRBJ1-2; D is unclear. This CDR3 region has 13 residues. Deletions cut 2 bases from V and 2 bases from J, with 7 bases between. CDR1 SGHNT and CDR2 YYREEE come from the germline V gene (reference sequence). The CDR3 sequence is CASSLDGNYGYTF. The CDR3 DNA reads as TGTGCCAGCAGCTTAGACGGCAACTATGGCTACACCTTC. Combining the CDR3 with reference TRBV5-4 and TRBJ1-2 gives the whole variable domain ETGVTQSPTHLIKTRGQQVTLRCSSQSGHNTVSWYQQALGQGPQFIFQYYREEENGRGNFPPRFSGLQFPNYSSELNVNALELDDSALYLCASSLDGNYGYTFGSGTRLTVV.

The chain uses TRBV18 and TRBJ2-7; TRBD2 aligns across 10 bases. J lost 0 bases, V lost 4 bases, and 3 bases had no gene match. Germline V gene data show CDR1 as KGHSH and CDR2 as LQKENI. The CDR3 is made up of 15 amino acids. This CDR3 is CASSHSGGLSYEQYF. The DNA for the CDR3 is TGTGCCAGCTCACATAGCGGGGGGCTCTCCTACGAGCAGTACTTC.

The chain combines TRBV24-1 with TRBJ2-2, with D uncertain. V was cut by 0 bases and J by 4 bases, with 5 bases left in between. CDR1 and CDR2 from the germline V gene are KGHDR and SFDVKD. This CDR3 comprises 14 residues. The DNA for the CDR3 is TGTGCCACCAGTGATTTGCCGACCACCGGGGAGCTGTTTTTT. It codes for CATSDLPTTGELFF.

The J gene is TRBJ1-4, the V gene TRBV30; a weak D match, TRBD1 (5 bases). The length of the CDR3 is 13 residues. With 2 bases removed from V and 6 bases from J, the gap between germline ends came to 10 bases. Looked up from germline, CDR1 is GTSNPN and CDR2 is SVGIG (reference sequence). DNA of the CDR3: TGTGCCTGGAGTAGGGGCCGGGATGAAAAACTGTTTTTT. Protein: CAWSRGRDEKLFF.

The chain is built from TRBV7-6 and TRBJ2-7; 7 bases are shared with TRBD1. The length of the CDR3 is 18 residues. CDR1 SGHVS and CDR2 FNYEAQ come from the germline V gene. Germline trimming cut 3 bases from V and 2 bases from J; bases unmatched to any gene: 16. CDR3 DNA sequence: TGTGCCAGCAGCTTCGTCTCAGGGGGAAATGAAGGGGCCTACGAGCAGTACTTC. This gives the protein CASSFVSGGNEGAYEQYF.

The chain joins TRBV6-2 or TRBV6-3 to TRBJ2-6; D is uncertain. The V gene lost 0 bases and the J gene lost 5 bases, with 5 bases spanning the gap. Germline V lookup: CDR1 MNHEY, CDR2 SVGEGT. This CDR3 is built from 14 residues. The chain's CDR3 is CASSYSRRANVLTF. CDR3 nucleotide sequence: TGTGCCAGCAGTTACTCTAGGAGGGCCAACGTCCTGACTTTC.

The gene calls are TRBV6-2 or TRBV6-3 and TRBJ2-7; 12 bases are shared with TRBD2. In germline, CDR1 is MNHEY, CDR2 SVGEGT. The CDR3 has 21 amino acids. The J segment lost 2 bases and the V segment lost 2 bases, leaving 19 bases of the junction unmatched. Here the CDR3 DNA reads TGTGCCAGCAGTTACCCAAACACCGCGAATCTAGCGGGGGGGTACCCCTACGAGCAGTACTTC. Translation gives CASSYPNTANLAGGYPYEQYF.

This chain joins TRBV7-9 and TRBJ2-2; D possibly corresponds to TRBD2 (6 bases). The V and J ends lost 3 bases and 4 bases respectively, with 9 bases between them. Per the germline V gene, CDR1 is SEHNR and CDR2 is FQNEAQ (reference sequence). CDR3 size: 14 residues. The DNA for the CDR3 is TGTGCCAGCAGCTTCGGGGAGGTCACCGGGGAGCTGTTTTTT. Protein sequence: CASSFGEVTGELFF. The full variable domain, completed using reference TRBV7-9 and TRBJ2-2, is DTGVSQNPRHKITKRGQNVTFRCDPISEHNRLYWYRQTLGQGPEFLTYFQNEAQLEKSRLLSDRFSAERPKGSFSTLEIQRTEQGDSAMYLCASSFGEVTGELFFGEGSRLTVL.

This chain links TRBV6-2 or TRBV6-3 with TRBJ1-1; no clear D. Trimming removed 5 bases at V and 0 bases at J, with 10 bases between. The CDR3 is 14 residues long. Germline CDR1 MNHEY, CDR2 SVGEGT. CDR3: CASSLGRLNTEAFF. The CDR3 DNA sequence: TGTGCCAGCAGTCTCGGACGGTTGAACACTGAAGCTTTCTTT.

The V call is TRBV5-8, the J call TRBJ2-1; TRBD2 matches 13 bases. The trim removed 0 bases at V and 2 bases at J, leaving 8 bases unmatched. The length of the CDR3 is 19 residues. In germline, CDR1 is SGHTS, CDR2 YDEGEE. In DNA form, the CDR3 reads TGTGCCAGCAGCTTGGGACTAGCGGGGGGTCTCCCCCCCTACAATGAGCAGTTCTTC. This translates into CASSLGLAGGLPPYNEQFF.

V usage is TRBV6-1 and J usage is TRBJ1-4; D uncertain. V lost 2 bases and J lost 8, with 15 bases in between. The length of the CDR3 is 15 residues. Per germline, CDR1 MNHNS and CDR2 SASEGT. The CDR3: CASSESGGRNEKLFF. CDR3 DNA sequence: TGTGCCAGCAGTGAATCTGGAGGCAGGAACGAAAAACTGTTTTTT.

A remark on this clone: Within the sample, other DNA sequences also encode this same CDR3. The chain employs TRBV14 and TRBJ1-1, with D uncertain. This CDR3 is 14 amino acids long. The V gene lost 1 base and the J gene lost 0 bases, with 6 bases spanning the gap. Germline loops: CDR1 SGHDN, CDR2 FVKESK. CDR3 amino acids: CASSQARLNTEAFF. The DNA for the CDR3 is TGTGCCAGCAGCCAAGCACGTCTGAACACTGAAGCTTTCTTT.

The V gene is TRBV11-2, the J gene TRBJ2-1, with 7 bases aligning to TRBD2. Losses at the gene ends were 5 bases for V and 12 bases for J; bases not matched to a gene: 16. Germline V gene sequence: CDR1 SGHAT, CDR2 FQNNGV. The CDR3 spans 15 residues. The CDR3 bases are TGTGCCAGCAGCCCCTCTGGGGGGGTTTTATCTTTGCAGTTCTTC. It is translated as CASSPSGGVLSLQFF.

This sequence joins TRBV24-1 and TRBJ2-1; possible D gene TRBD2, 6 bases. With 10 bases removed from V and 6 bases from J, the gap between germline ends came to 15 bases. The CDR3 consists of 13 residues. Germline assignment: CDR1 KGHDR and CDR2 SFDVKD. Here the CDR3 DNA reads TGTGCCACGGCACCGGGGGATTCCAATGAGCAGTTCTTC. It codes for CATAPGDSNEQFF.

This clone was found once. The chain links TRBV10-2 to TRBJ1-1; D is perhaps TRBD1 (5 bases). The germline V gene encodes CDR1 WSHSY and CDR2 SAAADI. Trimming removed 8 bases at V and 4 bases at J, with 14 bases between. This CDR3 is built from 13 residues. DNA for the CDR3: TGCGCCAGCTCACATCAGGGTAGCACTGAAGCTTTCTTT. Protein sequence: CASSHQGSTEAFF.

V is TRBV2 and J is TRBJ1-5; 8 bases fit TRBD1. The V segment lost 4 bases and the J segment 6 bases; nucleotides outside the gene matches: 8. Germline V gene lookup returns CDR1 SNHLY and CDR2 FYNNEI. CDR3 length equals 15 residues. The CDR3 loop is CASSVDRGRGQPQHF. In DNA form, the CDR3 reads TGTGCCAGCAGTGTTGACAGGGGAAGGGGTCAGCCCCAGCATTTT.

The chain joins TRBV18 to TRBJ2-4, with D unclear. V lost 3 bases and J 2 bases, leaving 20 bases between the germline ends. This CDR3 is built from 18 residues. The V gene's germline CDR1 is KGHSH and CDR2 LQKENI. CDR3 coding DNA: TGTGCCAGCTCACCCGGAGCTGACACCCTCTTTACCAAAAACATTCAGTACTTC. It specifies CASSPGADTLFTKNIQYF.

In this sample, this clone turned up a few times. The chain carries TRBV30 and TRBJ2-5, with TRBD1 matching over 9 bases. With 8 bases clipped from V and 5 bases from J, the junction kept 15 bases outside the gene matches. CDR3 size: 15 residues. Germline assignment: CDR1 GTSNPN and CDR2 SVGIG (reference sequence). The CDR3 sequence is CAGGPGQGIKETQYF. CDR3 bases: TGTGCCGGGGGCCCGGGACAGGGTATCAAGGAGACCCAGTACTTC.

In its sample, this clone was seen once. The genes are TRBV5-6 and TRBJ2-1; D is possibly TRBD1 (6 bases). From germline, CDR1 is SGHDT and CDR2 YYEEEE. The CDR3 runs to 14 residues. The V end was cut by 1 base, the J end by 8 bases, with 13 bases between. The CDR3 DNA follows: TGTGCCAGCAGCTTGTGGGGGCTGTACTATGAGCAGTTCTTC. Its translation: CASSLWGLYYEQFF. Supplemented by reference TRBV5-6 and TRBJ2-1, the full variable domain reads DAGVTQSPTHLIKTRGQQVTLRCSPKSGHDTVSWYQQALGQGPQFIFQYYEEEERQRGNFPDRFSGHQFPNYSSELNVNALLLGDSALYLCASSLWGLYYEQFFGPGTRLTVL.

Only one count was recorded for this clone. The chain recombines TRBV28 with TRBJ1-4, with D perhaps matching TRBD1 (6 bases). Germline CDR1 and CDR2: MDHEN and SYDVKM. Trimming stripped 5 bases from V and 7 bases from J, with 20 bases between. This CDR3 region has 16 residues. CDR3 in DNA: TGTGCCAGCAGTGAGAACAGGGTACTTAACCCTGAAAAACTGTTTTTT. Amino acids: CASSENRVLNPEKLFF.

This chain links TRBV7-9 with TRBJ1-2; 10 positions agree with TRBD1. Germline V CDR1 and CDR2: SEHNR, FQNEAQ (reference sequence). The trim removed 2 bases at V and 6 bases at J, leaving 6 bases unmatched. This CDR3 contains 15 residues. The CDR3: CASSLIETGGHGYTF. In DNA, the CDR3 is TGTGCCAGCAGCTTAATAGAGACAGGGGGCCATGGCTACACCTTC.

The CDR3 DNA reads TGCGCCAGCAGTGAGCCCCCGAGTCAGCCCCAGCATTTT. Its protein is CASSEPPSQPQHF. The chain couples TRBV10-2 to TRBJ1-5; D is uncertain. Germline V CDR1 and CDR2: WSHSY, SAAADI. Deletions cut 2 bases from V and 6 bases from J, with 8 bases between. The length of the CDR3 is 13 residues.

The chain's CDR3 is CASRGLVNSNQPQHF. CDR3 bases: TGTGCCAGCAGGGGACTGGTGAATAGCAATCAGCCCCAGCATTTT. The chain recombines TRBV6-6 with TRBJ1-5, with TRBD1 as a possible D gene (5 bases). Germline V gene lookup returns CDR1 MNHNY and CDR2 SVGAGI (reference sequence). This CDR3 is 15 amino acids long. Trimming took 6 bases from V and 0 from J, leaving 12 bases between them.

The genes are TRBV18 and TRBJ2-6; TRBD1 agrees at 8 bases. The length of the CDR3 is 18 residues. V was pared by 3 bases and J by 2 bases, with 9 bases of the junction left unmatched. Germline CDR1 and CDR2: KGHSH and LQKENI. CDR3 amino acids: CASSPRTGSLTGANVLTF. The CDR3 nucleotides are TGTGCCAGCTCACCCCGGACAGGGTCCCTTACTGGGGCCAACGTCCTGACTTTC.